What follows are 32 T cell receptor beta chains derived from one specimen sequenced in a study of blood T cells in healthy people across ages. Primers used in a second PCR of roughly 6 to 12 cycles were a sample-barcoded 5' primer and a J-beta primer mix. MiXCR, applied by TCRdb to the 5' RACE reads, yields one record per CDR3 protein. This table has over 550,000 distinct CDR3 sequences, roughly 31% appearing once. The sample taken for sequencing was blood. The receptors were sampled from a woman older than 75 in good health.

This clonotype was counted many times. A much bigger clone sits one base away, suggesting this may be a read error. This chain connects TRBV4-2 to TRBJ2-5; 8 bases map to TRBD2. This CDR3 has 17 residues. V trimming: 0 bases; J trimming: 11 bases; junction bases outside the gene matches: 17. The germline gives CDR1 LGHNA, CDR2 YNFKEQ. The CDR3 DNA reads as TGTGCCAGCAGCCAAGACCCCGGGGGTAGCGGGGACAATGAGCAGTACTTC. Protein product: CASSQDPGGSGDNEQYF.

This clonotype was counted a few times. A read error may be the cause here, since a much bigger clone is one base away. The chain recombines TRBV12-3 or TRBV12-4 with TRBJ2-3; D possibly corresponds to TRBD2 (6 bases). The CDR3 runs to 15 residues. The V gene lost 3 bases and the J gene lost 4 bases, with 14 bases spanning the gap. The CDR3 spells CASSFAGRSADTQYF. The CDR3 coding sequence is TGTGCCAGCAGTTTTGCGGGGCGTAGCGCAGATACGCAGTATTTT.

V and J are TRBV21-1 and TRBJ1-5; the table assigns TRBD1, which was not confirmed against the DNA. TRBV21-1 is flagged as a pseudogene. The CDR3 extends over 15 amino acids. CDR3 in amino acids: CASSKAEGGNQPQHF. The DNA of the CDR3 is TGTGCCAGCAGCAAGGCCGAGGGGGGAAATCAGCCCCAGCATTTT.

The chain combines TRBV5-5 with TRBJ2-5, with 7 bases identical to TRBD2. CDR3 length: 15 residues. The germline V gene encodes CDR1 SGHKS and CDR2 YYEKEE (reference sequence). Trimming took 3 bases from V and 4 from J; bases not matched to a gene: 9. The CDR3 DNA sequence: TGTGCCAGCAGCTCCTGGGGGAGGGACGGAGAGACCCAGTACTTC. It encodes CASSSWGRDGETQYF.

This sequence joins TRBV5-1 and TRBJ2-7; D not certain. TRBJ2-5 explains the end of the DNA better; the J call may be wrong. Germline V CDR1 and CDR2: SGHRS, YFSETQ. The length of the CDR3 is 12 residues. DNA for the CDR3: TGCGCCAGCCGTCGGGCTCAAGAGACCCAGTACTTC. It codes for CASRRAQETQYF.

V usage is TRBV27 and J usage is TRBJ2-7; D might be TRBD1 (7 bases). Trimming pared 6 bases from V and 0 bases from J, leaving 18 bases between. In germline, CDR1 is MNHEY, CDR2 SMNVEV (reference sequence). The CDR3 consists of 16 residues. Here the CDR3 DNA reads TGTGCCAGCAGGCCCTTTGGGCGGGACAGCTCCTACGAGCAGTACTTC. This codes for CASRPFGRDSSYEQYF.

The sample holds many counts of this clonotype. Here the CDR3 DNA reads TGTGCCAGCAGTGAAGTAGTCAGCTTCTACGAGCAGTACTTC. Translation gives CASSEVVSFYEQYF. V and J are TRBV2 and TRBJ2-7, with D unresolved. Between the trimmed V and J ends, which lost 1 base and 3 bases, there was a span of 10 bases. The CDR3 spans 14 residues. Germline-derived CDR1 and CDR2 are SNHLY and FYNNEI.

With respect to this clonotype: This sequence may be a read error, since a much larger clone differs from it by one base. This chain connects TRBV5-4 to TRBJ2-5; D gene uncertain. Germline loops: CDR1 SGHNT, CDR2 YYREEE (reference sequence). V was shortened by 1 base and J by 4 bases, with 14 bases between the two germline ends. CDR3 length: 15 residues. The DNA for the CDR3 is TGTGCCAGCAGCTTGCGGCTGGGGAAGAGAGAGACCCAGTACTTC. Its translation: CASSLRLGKRETQYF.

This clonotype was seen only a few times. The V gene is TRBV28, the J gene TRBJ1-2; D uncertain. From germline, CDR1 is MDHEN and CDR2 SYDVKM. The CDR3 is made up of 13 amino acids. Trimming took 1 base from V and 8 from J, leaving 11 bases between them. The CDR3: CASSLFPEEGYTF. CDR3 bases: TGTGCCAGCAGTTTATTCCCGGAAGAGGGCTACACCTTC.

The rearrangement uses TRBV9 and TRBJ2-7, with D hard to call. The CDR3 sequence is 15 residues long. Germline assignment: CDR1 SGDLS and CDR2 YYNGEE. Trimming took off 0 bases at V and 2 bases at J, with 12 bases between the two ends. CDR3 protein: CASSVGAGDPYEQYF. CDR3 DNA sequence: TGTGCCAGCAGCGTAGGGGCAGGCGACCCCTACGAGCAGTACTTC.

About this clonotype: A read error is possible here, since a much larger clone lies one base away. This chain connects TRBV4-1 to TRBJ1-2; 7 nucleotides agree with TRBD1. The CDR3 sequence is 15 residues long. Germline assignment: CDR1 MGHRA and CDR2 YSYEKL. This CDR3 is CAGSQTEGASFSYTF. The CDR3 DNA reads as TGCGCCGGCAGCCAGACCGAGGGGGCCTCATTCAGCTACACCTTC.

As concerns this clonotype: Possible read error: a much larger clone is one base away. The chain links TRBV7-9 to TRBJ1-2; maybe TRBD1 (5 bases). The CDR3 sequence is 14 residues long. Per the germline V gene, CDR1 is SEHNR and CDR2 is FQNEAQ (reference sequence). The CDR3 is CVSSTTGTAYGYTF. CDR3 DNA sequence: TGTGTCAGCAGCACGACCGGGACGGCATATGGCTACACCTTC. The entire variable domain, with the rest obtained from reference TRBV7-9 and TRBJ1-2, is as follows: DTGVSQNPRHKITKRGQNVTFRCDPISEHNRLYWYRQTLGQGPEFLTYFQNEAQLEKSRLLSDRFSAERPKGSFSTLEIQRTEQGDSAMYLCVSSTTGTAYGYTFGSGTRLTVV.

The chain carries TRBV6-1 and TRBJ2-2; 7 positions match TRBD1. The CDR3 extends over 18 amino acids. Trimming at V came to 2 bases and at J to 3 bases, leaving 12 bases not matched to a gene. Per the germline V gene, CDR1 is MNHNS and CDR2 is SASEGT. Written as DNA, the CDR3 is TGTGCCAGCAGTGAATTGTACAGGGGAGCATCGCACACCGGGGAGCTGTTTTTT. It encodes CASSELYRGASHTGELFF.

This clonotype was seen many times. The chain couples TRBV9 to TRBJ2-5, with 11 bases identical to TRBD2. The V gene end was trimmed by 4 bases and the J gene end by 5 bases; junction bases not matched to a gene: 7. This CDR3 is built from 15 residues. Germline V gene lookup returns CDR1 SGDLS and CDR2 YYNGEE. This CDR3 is CASSHSGGAFETQYF. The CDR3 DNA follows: TGTGCCAGCAGCCATAGCGGGGGGGCTTTCGAGACCCAGTACTTC.

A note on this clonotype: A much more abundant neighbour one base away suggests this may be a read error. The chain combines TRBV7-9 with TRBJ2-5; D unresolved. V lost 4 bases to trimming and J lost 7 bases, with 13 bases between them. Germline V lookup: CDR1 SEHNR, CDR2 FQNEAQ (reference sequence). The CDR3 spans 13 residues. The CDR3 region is CASSSPLLGTQYF. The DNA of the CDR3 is TGTGCCAGCAGCTCTCCCCTCCTAGGGACCCAGTACTTC.

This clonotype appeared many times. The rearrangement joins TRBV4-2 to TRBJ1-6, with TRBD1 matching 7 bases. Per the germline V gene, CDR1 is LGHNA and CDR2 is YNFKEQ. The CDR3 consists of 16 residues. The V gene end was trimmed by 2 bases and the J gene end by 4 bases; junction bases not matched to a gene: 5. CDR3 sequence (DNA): TGTGCCAGCAGCCAAACCGGGACAGCTTATAATTCACCCCTCCACTTT. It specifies CASSQTGTAYNSPLHF.

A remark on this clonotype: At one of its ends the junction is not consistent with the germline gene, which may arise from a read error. The CDR3 coding sequence is TGTGCCAGCAAGGGAGTGTGGGCGGCGGGGACCTACAACGAGCAGTTCTTC. Translating it yields CASKGVWAAGTYNEQFF. V usage is TRBV2 and J usage is TRBJ2-1; a weak D match, TRBD2 (6 bases). CDR1 is SNHLY, CDR2 FYNNEI, per germline. The CDR3 spans 17 residues.

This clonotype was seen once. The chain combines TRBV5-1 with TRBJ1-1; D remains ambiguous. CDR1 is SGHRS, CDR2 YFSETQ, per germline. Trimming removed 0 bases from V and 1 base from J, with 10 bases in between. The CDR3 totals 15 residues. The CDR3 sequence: CASSLDGYPNTEAFF. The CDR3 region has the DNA TGCGCCAGCAGCTTGGACGGTTATCCGAACACTGAAGCTTTCTTT.

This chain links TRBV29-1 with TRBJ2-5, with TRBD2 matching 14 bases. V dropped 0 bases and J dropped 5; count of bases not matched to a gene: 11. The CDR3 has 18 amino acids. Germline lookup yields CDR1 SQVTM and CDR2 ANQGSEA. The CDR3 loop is CSVEDPLTSGRASETQYF. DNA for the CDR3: TGCAGCGTTGAAGATCCCCTGACTAGCGGGAGGGCCAGTGAGACCCAGTACTTC.

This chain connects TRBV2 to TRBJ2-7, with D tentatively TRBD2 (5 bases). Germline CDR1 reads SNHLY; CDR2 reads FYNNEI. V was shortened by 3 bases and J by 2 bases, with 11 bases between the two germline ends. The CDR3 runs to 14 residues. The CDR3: CASSDWGETYEQYF. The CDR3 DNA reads TGTGCCAGCAGTGATTGGGGAGAAACCTACGAGCAGTACTTC. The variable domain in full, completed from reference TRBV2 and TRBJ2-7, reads EPEVTQTPSHQVTQMGQEVILRCVPISNHLYFYWYRQILGQKVEFLVSFYNNEISEKSEIFDDQFSVERPDGSNFTLKIRSTKLEDSAMYFCASSDWGETYEQYFGPGTRLTVT.

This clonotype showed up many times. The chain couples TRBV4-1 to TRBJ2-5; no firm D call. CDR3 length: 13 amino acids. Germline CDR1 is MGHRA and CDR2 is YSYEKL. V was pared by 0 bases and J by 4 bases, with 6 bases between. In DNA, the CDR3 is TGCGCCAGCAGCCAAGAGGACGGAGAGACCCAGTACTTC. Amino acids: CASSQEDGETQYF.

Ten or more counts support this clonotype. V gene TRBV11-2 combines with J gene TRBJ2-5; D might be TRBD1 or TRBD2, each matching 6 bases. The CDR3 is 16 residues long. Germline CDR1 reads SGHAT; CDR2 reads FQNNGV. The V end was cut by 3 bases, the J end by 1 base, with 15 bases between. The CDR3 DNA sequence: TGTGCCAGCAGCTTTCCGGGGGCCCGCTTCCAAGAGACCCAGTACTTC. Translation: CASSFPGARFQETQYF. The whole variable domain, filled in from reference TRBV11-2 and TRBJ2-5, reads EAGVAQSPRYKIIEKRQSVAFWCNPISGHATLYWYQQILGQGPKLLIQFQNNGVVDDSQLPKDRFSAERLKGVDSTLKIQPAKLEDSAVYLCASSFPGARFQETQYFGPGTRLLVL.

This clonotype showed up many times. CDR3 region: CASSLGQRKKTQYF. The CDR3 nucleotides are TGTGCCAGCAGTTTAGGACAGAGGAAGAAGACCCAGTACTTC. This chain joins TRBV28 and TRBJ2-5, with D perhaps TRBD1 (6 bases). The CDR3 has 14 residues. CDR1 MDHEN and CDR2 SYDVKM come from the germline V gene. Trimming shortened V by 2 bases and J by 6 bases, and 13 bases separated the two germline ends.

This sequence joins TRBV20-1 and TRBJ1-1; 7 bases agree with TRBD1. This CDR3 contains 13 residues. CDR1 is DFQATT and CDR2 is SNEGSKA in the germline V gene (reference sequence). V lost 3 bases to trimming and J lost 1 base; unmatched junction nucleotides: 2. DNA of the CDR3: TGCAGTGCTAGCGGGGACAGGAACACTGAAGCTTTCTTT. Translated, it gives CSASGDRNTEAFF.

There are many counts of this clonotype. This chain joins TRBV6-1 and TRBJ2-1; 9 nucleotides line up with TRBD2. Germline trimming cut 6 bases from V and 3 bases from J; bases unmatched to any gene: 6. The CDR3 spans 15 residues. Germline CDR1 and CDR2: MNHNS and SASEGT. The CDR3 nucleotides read TGTGCCAGCAGCTTAGCGGGGGCCGTCTACAATGAGCAGTTCTTC. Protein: CASSLAGAVYNEQFF.

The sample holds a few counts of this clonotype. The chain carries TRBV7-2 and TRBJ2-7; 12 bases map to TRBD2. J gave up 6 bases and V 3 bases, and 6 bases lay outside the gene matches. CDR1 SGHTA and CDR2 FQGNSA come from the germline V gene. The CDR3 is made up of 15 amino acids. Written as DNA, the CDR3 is TGTGCCAGCAGCTTCGGTGGACTAGCGGGGCCCGAGCAGTACTTC. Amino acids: CASSFGGLAGPEQYF.

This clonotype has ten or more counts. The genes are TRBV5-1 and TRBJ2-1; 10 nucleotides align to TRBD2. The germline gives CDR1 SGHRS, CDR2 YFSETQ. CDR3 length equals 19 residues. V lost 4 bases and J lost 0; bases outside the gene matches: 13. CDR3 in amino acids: CASSGSGGPYQTSYNEQFF. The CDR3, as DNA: TGCGCCAGCAGCGGTAGCGGGGGGCCTTATCAGACCTCCTACAATGAGCAGTTCTTC.

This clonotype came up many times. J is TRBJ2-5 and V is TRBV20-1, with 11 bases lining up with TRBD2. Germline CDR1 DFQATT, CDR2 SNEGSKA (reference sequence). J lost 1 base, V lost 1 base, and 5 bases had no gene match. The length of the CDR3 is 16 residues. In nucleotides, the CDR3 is TGCAGTGCTAGAGCTAGCGGGGGGTACCTCCAAGAGACCCAGTACTTC. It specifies CSARASGGYLQETQYF.

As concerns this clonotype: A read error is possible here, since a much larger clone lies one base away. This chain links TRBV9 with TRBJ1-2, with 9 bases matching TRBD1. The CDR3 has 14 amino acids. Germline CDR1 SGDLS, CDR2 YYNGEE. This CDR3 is CASSPPGQGFGNTF. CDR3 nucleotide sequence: TGTGCCAGCAGCCCGCCGGGACAGGGATTTGGCAACACCTTC.

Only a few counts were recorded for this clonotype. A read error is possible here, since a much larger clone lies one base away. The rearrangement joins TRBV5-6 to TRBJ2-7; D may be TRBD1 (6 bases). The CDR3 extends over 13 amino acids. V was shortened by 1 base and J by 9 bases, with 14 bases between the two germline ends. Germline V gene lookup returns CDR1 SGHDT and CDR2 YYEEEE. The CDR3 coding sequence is TGTGCCAGCAGCTTGCTACAGGGACACGGGCAGTACTTC. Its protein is CASSLLQGHGQYF.

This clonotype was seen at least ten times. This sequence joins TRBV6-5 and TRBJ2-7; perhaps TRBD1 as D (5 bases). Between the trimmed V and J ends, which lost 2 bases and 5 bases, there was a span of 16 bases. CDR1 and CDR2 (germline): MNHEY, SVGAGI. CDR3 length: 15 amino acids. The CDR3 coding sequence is TGTGCCAGCAGTTACCGTGGACACTCTAACAACGAGCAGTACTTC. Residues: CASSYRGHSNNEQYF.

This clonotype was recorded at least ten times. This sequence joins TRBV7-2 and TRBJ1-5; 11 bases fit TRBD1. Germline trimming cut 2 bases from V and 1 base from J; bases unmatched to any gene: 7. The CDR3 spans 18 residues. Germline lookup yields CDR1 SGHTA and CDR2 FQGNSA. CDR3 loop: CASSLRTGGAGSNQPQHF. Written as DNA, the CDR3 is TGTGCCAGCAGCTTAAGGACAGGGGGCGCTGGGAGCAATCAGCCCCAGCATTTT.